This entry concerns a single T cell receptor (beta chain). Its specificity is not known. The method was immunoSEQ multiplex PCR; TCRdb's version includes in-frame clones alone and lacks a portion of them. The table lists some 2.4 million clones, over 85% of them singletons. Germline CDR1 and CDR2: MNHNY and SVGAGI (reference sequence). The length of the CDR3 is 15 residues. Trimming stripped 4 bases from V and 0 bases from J, with 10 bases between. The data originate from a study of shared clonotypes between healthy human individuals. General study findings and limits: Clonotype sharing across a few donors was observed for roughly 5% of naive CD4 clonotypes. Unshared clonotypes carried lower generation probabilities than those common to all four donors.

Input material: naive CD4+ T cells from PBMCs. Subset denoted: CD45RA+ positively selected. The chain links TRBV6-6 to TRBJ2-4, with unresolved D. The sequence was collected from a man aged 18 to 35 in good health. Some clones in this sample may be carry-over from other donors' samples. The CDR3 DNA follows: TGTGCCAGCAGTTTGACTTCCTTAGCCAAAAACATTCAGTACTTC. This translates into CASSLTSLAKNIQYF.